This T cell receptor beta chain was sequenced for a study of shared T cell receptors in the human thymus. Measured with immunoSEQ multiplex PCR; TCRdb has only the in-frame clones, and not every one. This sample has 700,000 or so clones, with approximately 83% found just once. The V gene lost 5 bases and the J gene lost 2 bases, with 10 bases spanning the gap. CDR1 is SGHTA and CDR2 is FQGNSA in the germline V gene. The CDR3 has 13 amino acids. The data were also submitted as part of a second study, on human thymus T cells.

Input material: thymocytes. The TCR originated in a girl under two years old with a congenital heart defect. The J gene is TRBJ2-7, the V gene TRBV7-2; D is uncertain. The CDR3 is CASSLGAPYEQYF. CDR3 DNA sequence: TGTGCCAGCAGCCTCGGAGCCCCCTACGAGCAGTACTTC.